This T cell receptor beta chain was captured in a study of blood T cells in healthy people across ages. Next came a second PCR, run for about 7 to 12 cycles, which used a sample-barcoded 5' primer along with a J-beta primer mix. Unique molecular identifiers of 12 random nucleotides labeled each cDNA. TCRdb re-derived calls from the 5' RACE reads in MiXCR, one entry per CDR3 protein. Of around 780,000 distinct CDR3 sequences in the sample, roughly three fifths were seen once. Study outcomes and limitations: Any conclusive comparison of naive versus antigen-experienced cells was prevented by using unsorted PBMCs.

The CDR3 is 13 amino acids. Germline loops: CDR1 SGDLS, CDR2 YYNGEE. J was trimmed by 6 bases and V by 5 bases; bases with no gene match: 6. In the case of this clonotype: What it recognizes is unknown.

The receptor comes from a man aged 35-49 years in good health. What was sequenced was blood. The chain has TRBV9 and TRBJ2-7; 9 positions match TRBD1. The CDR3 DNA sequence: TGTGCCAGCAGTCCGGGACAGGGATTCGAGCAGTACTTC. Its protein is CASSPGQGFEQYF. Supplemented by reference TRBV9 and TRBJ2-7, the full variable domain reads DSGVTQTPKHLITATGQRVTLRCSPRSGDLSVYWYQQSLDQGLQFLIQYYNGEERAKGNILERFSAQQFPDLHSELNLSSLELGDSALYFCASSPGQGFEQYFGPGTRLTVT.